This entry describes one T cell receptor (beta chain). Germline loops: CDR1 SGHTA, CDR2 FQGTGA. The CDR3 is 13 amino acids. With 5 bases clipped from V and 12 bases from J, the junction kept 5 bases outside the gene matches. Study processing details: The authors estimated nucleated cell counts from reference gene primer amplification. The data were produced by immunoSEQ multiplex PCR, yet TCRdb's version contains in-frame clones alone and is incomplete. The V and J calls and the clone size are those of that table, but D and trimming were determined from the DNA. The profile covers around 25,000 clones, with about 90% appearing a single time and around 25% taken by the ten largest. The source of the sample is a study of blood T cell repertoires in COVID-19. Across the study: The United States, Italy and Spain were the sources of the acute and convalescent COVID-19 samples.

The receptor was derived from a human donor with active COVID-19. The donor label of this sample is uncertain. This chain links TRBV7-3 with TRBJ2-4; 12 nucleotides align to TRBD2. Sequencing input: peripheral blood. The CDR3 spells CASSGLAGSSQYF. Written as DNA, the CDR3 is TGTGCCAGCAGCGGACTAGCGGGGTCGAGTCAGTACTTC.